This T cell receptor beta chain was sequenced during a study of Ad26.COV2.S vaccination and SARS-CoV-2 variants. Study results and caveats: Those who received vaccine or placebo ended up with similar non-spike TCR breadth.

Treatment reported: around 19 received Ad26.COV2.S at low or high dose, single or two shots; about 5 received placebo; per-sample allocation not given. Vaccine and placebo recipients were sampled on day 63 after the first injection. The CDR3 sequence is 16 residues long. Germline CDR1 reads SGDLS; CDR2 reads YYNGEE. Trimming shortened V by 3 bases and J by 6 bases, and 19 bases separated the two germline ends. This table comes from immunoSEQ multiplex PCR, and its TCRdb copy is limited to in-frame clones, with some not included. The sample carries roughly 500,000 clones, 87% recorded once. Note on this clone: As yet, its antigen is unknown.

The chain uses TRBV9 and TRBJ2-1; D may be TRBD1 or TRBD2 (5 bases each). The TCR sequence derives from a person aged 18 to 59 who received the Ad26.COV2.S COVID-19 vaccine or a placebo. Sample: peripheral blood, taken in a trial of Ad26.COV2.S vaccine versus placebo. The DNA for the CDR3 is TGTGCCAGCAGCGCCGCCGGGGCAGCTGGACGCAATGAGCAGTTCTTC. Amino acids: CASSAAGAAGRNEQFF.